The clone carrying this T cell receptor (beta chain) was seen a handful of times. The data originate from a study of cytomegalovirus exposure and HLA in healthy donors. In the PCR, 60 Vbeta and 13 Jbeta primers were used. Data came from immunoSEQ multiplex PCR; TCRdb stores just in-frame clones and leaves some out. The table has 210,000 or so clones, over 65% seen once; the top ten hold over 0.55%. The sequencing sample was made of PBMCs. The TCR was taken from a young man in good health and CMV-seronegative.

The CDR3 is CASSLPLGGTGGRNTIYF. CDR3 sequence (DNA): TGTGCCAGCAGCCTCCCCCTGGGTGGGACAGGGGGCCGGAACACCATATATTTT. The rearrangement joins TRBV28 to TRBJ1-3; TRBD1 agrees at 12 bases. This CDR3 is built from 18 residues. CDR1 and CDR2 from the germline V gene are MDHEN and SYDVKM. The V gene end was trimmed by 6 bases and the J gene end by 7 bases; junction bases not matched to a gene: 16.